This T cell receptor beta chain was found in a study of cytomegalovirus exposure and HLA in healthy donors. Study conclusions and caveats: A missense variant in DCLRE1C was later tied to TCR beta V- and J-gene trimming. HLA allele associations emerged for about 16,000 TCR beta sequences in a later analysis, at 0.05 false discovery rate.

Comments on this clone: What it recognizes is unknown.

The PCR employed 60 Vbeta primers together with 13 Jbeta primers. TCRdb's table, derived via immunoSEQ multiplex PCR, lists solely in-frame clones and lacks some. The repertoire includes under 200,000 clones, 70% to 90% of them detected once, and approximately 2.5% sits in the top ten. With 7 bases clipped from V and 1 base from J, the junction kept 4 bases outside the gene matches. CDR1 MGHRA and CDR2 YSYEKL come from the germline V gene. CDR3 length: 15 amino acids. V is TRBV4-1 and J is TRBJ2-2; 9 bases are a match to TRBD1. The specimen was PBMCs. The TCR sequence derives from a man younger than 45 in good health and CMV-seropositive. DNA of the CDR3: TGCGCCAGCACCCTGGACAGGGGGAACACCGGGGAGCTGTTTTTT. Amino acid sequence: CASTLDRGNTGELFF.